What follows are 21 T cell receptor beta chains derived from one specimen sequenced in a study of cytomegalovirus exposure and HLA in healthy donors. PCR involved 60 Vbeta and 13 Jbeta primers. The protocol was immunoSEQ multiplex PCR, while the TCRdb copy is restricted to in-frame clones and leaves out a portion. This sample has around 190,000 clones, with around 77% found just once. The specimen was PBMCs. The receptors shown here come from a man in his 60s in good health and CMV-seronegative.

The chain links TRBV5-4 to TRBJ1-2; D is ambiguous. From germline, CDR1 is SGHNT and CDR2 YYREEE (reference sequence). V shed 0 bases and J shed 1 base, with 16 bases lying between them. The CDR3 loop spans 17 amino acids. CDR3 nucleotide sequence: TGTGCCAGCAGCTTGGGTGTGTGGGCTCAGGTTAACTATGGCTACACCTTC. This sequence encodes CASSLGVWAQVNYGYTF.

The gene calls are TRBV14 and TRBJ1-2, with no clear D. V dropped 6 bases and J dropped 6 bases, with 14 bases sitting between them. CDR1 is SGHDN, CDR2 FVKESK, per germline. The CDR3 totals 13 residues. The CDR3: CASSTIGLNGYTF. The CDR3 DNA sequence: TGTGCCAGCAGTACCATTGGGCTAAATGGCTACACCTTC.

This clone was observed a single time. V gene TRBV11-1 combines with J gene TRBJ1-3; D perhaps matches TRBD1 (6 bases). V dropped 5 bases and J dropped 1 base, with 9 bases sitting between them. CDR3 length equals 14 residues. Germline CDR1 SGHAT, CDR2 FQDESV (reference sequence). CDR3 region: CASSPGTSGNTIYF. The CDR3 DNA is TGTGCCAGCAGCCCCGGGACATCTGGAAACACCATATATTTT.

V gene TRBV25-1 combines with J gene TRBJ2-5; 13 bases fit TRBD2. CDR1 and CDR2 from the germline V gene are MGHDK and SYGVNS. J gave up 4 bases and V 2 bases, and 10 bases lay outside the gene matches. This CDR3 is built from 18 residues. The CDR3 nucleotides are TGTGCCAGCAGTGAAGCGGGGGGACTAGCGGGAAAAAGAGAGACCCAGTACTTC. Its protein is CASSEAGGLAGKRETQYF.

The J gene is TRBJ1-1, the V gene TRBV7-2; the D is unclear. CDR1 SGHTA and CDR2 FQGNSA come from the germline V gene. The CDR3 extends over 13 amino acids. Trimming took 1 base from V and 1 from J, leaving 4 bases between them. The CDR3 DNA is TGTGCCAGCAGCTTAGAGCAGAACACTGAAGCTTTCTTT. Its translation: CASSLEQNTEAFF.

This chain links TRBV5-6 with TRBJ2-1, with 8 bases lining up with TRBD2. Trimming removed 0 bases from V and 3 bases from J; junction bases left unmatched: 5. CDR3 length: 16 amino acids. Germline CDR1 reads SGHDT; CDR2 reads YYEEEE. The CDR3, as DNA: TGTGCCAGCAGCTTGGAGTTCGGGACTAGCTACAATGAGCAGTTCTTC. It is translated as CASSLEFGTSYNEQFF.

This chain joins TRBV4-3 and TRBJ2-7, with 9 positions matching TRBD1. Germline V gene data show CDR1 as LGHNA and CDR2 as YSLEER. V was clipped by 0 bases and J by 4 bases; unmatched bases: 4. The CDR3 contains 15 residues. CDR3 amino acids: CASSQDQGQGYEQYF. DNA of the CDR3: TGCGCCAGCAGCCAAGATCAAGGACAGGGGTACGAGCAGTACTTC.

With respect to this clone: The junction departs from germline at one end; a sequencing error may be responsible. This chain connects TRBV6-1 to TRBJ1-5, with D possibly matching TRBD1 (5 bases). This CDR3 spans 17 amino acids. CDR1 MNHNS and CDR2 SASEGT come from the germline V gene. Here the CDR3 reads CASSDPRGAVPNQPQNF. CDR3 sequence (DNA): TGTGCCAGCAGTGACCCCCGTGGGGCTGTACCCAATCAGCCCCAGAATTTT.

This rearrangement joins TRBV7-9 to TRBJ2-7, with D possibly TRBD1 on 6 matching bases. The CDR3 has 15 residues. Trimming pared 4 bases from V and 0 bases from J, leaving 13 bases between. In germline, CDR1 is SEHNR, CDR2 FQNEAQ (reference sequence). The CDR3 sequence: CASSSAVGASYEQYF. The CDR3 DNA reads TGTGCCAGCAGCTCCGCGGTGGGGGCCTCCTACGAGCAGTACTTC.

The chain links TRBV7-9 to TRBJ2-2; 7 bases agree with TRBD1. The CDR3 totals 13 residues. Germline-derived CDR1 and CDR2 are SEHNR and FQNEAQ (reference sequence). Losses at the gene ends were 7 bases for V and 6 bases for J; bases not matched to a gene: 5. The CDR3 reads CASNQGQAGELFF. The CDR3 coding sequence is TGTGCCAGCAACCAAGGACAGGCCGGGGAGCTGTTTTTT.

The V call is TRBV5-1, the J call TRBJ1-1; D may be TRBD1 (6 bases). CDR3 length: 14 residues. The V gene's germline CDR1 is SGHRS and CDR2 YFSETQ. V was trimmed by 0 bases and J by 3 bases, leaving 9 bases between them. The CDR3 loop is CASSLGGGYTEAFF. In DNA form, the CDR3 reads TGCGCCAGCAGCTTGGGGGGGGGCTACACTGAAGCTTTCTTT.

The V call is TRBV5-1, the J call TRBJ1-5; 9 bases are shared with TRBD1. Per germline, CDR1 SGHRS and CDR2 YFSETQ. V lost 0 bases, J lost 7 bases, and 5 bases stayed unmatched. This CDR3 has 15 residues. The CDR3 is CASSLGDRDGQPQHF. DNA for the CDR3: TGCGCCAGCAGCTTGGGGGACAGGGATGGGCAGCCCCAGCATTTT.

The rearrangement links TRBV7-2 to TRBJ1-1; D is perhaps TRBD1 (6 bases). Trimming pared 3 bases from V and 1 base from J, leaving 21 bases between. Germline CDR1 reads SGHTA; CDR2 reads FQGNSA. This CDR3 spans 18 amino acids. The CDR3, as DNA: TGTGCCAGCAGCTTTAGTTTGTTGAGGGGGAAAGGGAACACTGAAGCTTTCTTT. Its protein product is CASSFSLLRGKGNTEAFF.

This chain uses TRBV11-3 with TRBJ2-3; 10 nucleotides agree with TRBD2. The J segment lost 6 bases and the V segment lost 5 bases, leaving 11 bases of the junction unmatched. The CDR3 has 16 amino acids. CDR1 SGHNT and CDR2 YENEEA come from the germline V gene. This chain's CDR3 is CASSPRTSGGKDTQYF. The CDR3 DNA sequence: TGTGCCAGCAGCCCGAGGACTAGCGGCGGTAAGGATACGCAGTATTTT.

V is TRBV11-2 and J is TRBJ2-7; 10 positions agree with TRBD1. This CDR3 is built from 15 residues. V lost 3 bases, J lost 7 bases, and 9 bases stayed unmatched. Germline CDR1 reads SGHAT; CDR2 reads FQNNGV. The CDR3 protein is CASSLTGGTTGEQYF. CDR3 bases: TGTGCCAGCAGCTTGACAGGGGGCACCACTGGGGAGCAGTACTTC.

This chain joins TRBV27 and TRBJ2-2; no reliable D call. V lost 3 bases and J lost 4, with 18 bases in between. The CDR3 covers 17 residues. Germline CDR1 MNHEY, CDR2 SMNVEV (reference sequence). The CDR3 is CASSFQLGGGTTGELFF. The DNA of the CDR3 is TGTGCCAGCAGTTTTCAGCTCGGCGGCGGTACCACCGGGGAGCTGTTTTTT.

The chain joins TRBV2 to TRBJ1-4; the D is unclear. Germline assignment: CDR1 SNHLY and CDR2 FYNNEI. This CDR3 spans 14 amino acids. The V and J ends lost 2 bases and 13 bases respectively, with 17 bases between them. Written as DNA, the CDR3 is TGTGCCAGCAGTGAAATAGGAGGGAGAGGTGTACTGTTTTTT. As protein: CASSEIGGRGVLFF.

V is TRBV6-6 and J is TRBJ2-5; the D gene is possibly TRBD2 (6 bases). V gave up 0 bases and J gave up 2 bases, with 10 bases separating them. The germline gives CDR1 MNHNY, CDR2 SVGAGI (reference sequence). This CDR3 is built from 15 residues. DNA for the CDR3: TGTGCCAGCAGTTACTCGAGGAGGGTTCAAGAGACCCAGTACTTC. It codes for CASSYSRRVQETQYF.

The gene calls are TRBV12-5 and TRBJ1-5; 10 bases match TRBD1. Germline V lookup: CDR1 LGHNT, CDR2 FRNRAP. CDR3 size: 17 residues. V gave up 5 bases and J gave up 0 bases; unmatched junction bases: 7. The CDR3 reads CASGPGQGRYSNQPQHF. CDR3 nucleotide sequence: TGTGCTAGTGGTCCGGGACAGGGGAGATATAGCAATCAGCCCCAGCATTTT.

This sequence joins TRBV11-3 and TRBJ2-3; perhaps TRBD2 as D (6 bases). CDR1 SGHNT and CDR2 YENEEA come from the germline V gene. The CDR3 runs 15 residues. V lost 1 base, J lost 6 bases, and 14 bases lay in between. The CDR3 is CASSLGPGLADTQYF. The CDR3 DNA follows: TGTGCCAGCAGCTTAGGGCCGGGACTCGCGGATACGCAGTATTTT.

The genes are TRBV29-1 and TRBJ2-2, with no clear D. The CDR3 runs to 12 residues. Trimming left V 7 bases short and J 4 bases short, with 10 bases between. Germline V gene data show CDR1 as SQVTM and CDR2 as ANQGSEA. CDR3 sequence (DNA): TGCAGCGCCTACCGTGGCACCGGGGAGCTGTTTTTT. Translation gives CSAYRGTGELFF.